The clone carrying this T cell receptor beta chain was observed a single time. The method was immunoSEQ multiplex PCR; TCRdb's version includes in-frame clones alone and lacks a portion of them. The repertoire holds approximately 56,000 clones, with around four fifths as singletons. This entry is derived from a study of blood T cell repertoires in COVID-19. At the level of the study: COVID-19 samples, acute and convalescent, were from the United States, Italy and Spain. Nucleic acid was either cDNA or gDNA, and it came from T cells, B-cell-depleted T cells, or PBMCs.

The V gene's germline CDR1 is LNHDA and CDR2 SQIVND (reference sequence). Trimming removed 7 bases from V and 5 bases from J; junction bases left unmatched: 15. CDR3 length: 16 residues. Sequences were obtained from peripheral blood. The sequence derives from a man aged 70-80 years with active COVID-19. The chain carries TRBV19 and TRBJ2-5, with TRBD2 identical over 8 bases. CDR3 amino acids: CASTASGGALVETQYF. The CDR3 coding sequence is TGTGCCAGTACAGCGAGCGGGGGCGCGTTGGTGGAGACCCAGTACTTC.